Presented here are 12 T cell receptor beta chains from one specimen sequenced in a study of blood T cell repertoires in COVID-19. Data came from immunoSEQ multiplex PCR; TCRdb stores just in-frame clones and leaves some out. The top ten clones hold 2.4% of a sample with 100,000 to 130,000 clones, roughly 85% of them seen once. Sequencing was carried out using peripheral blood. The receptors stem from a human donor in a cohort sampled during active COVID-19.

The CDR3 here is CASSPTGQGVSNEKLFF. The CDR3 DNA follows: TGCGCCAGCAGCCCAACGGGACAGGGGGTGTCTAATGAAAAACTGTTTTTT. The chain has TRBV5-1 and TRBJ1-4; 11 bases are shared with TRBD1. CDR3 size: 17 residues. The junction had 8 bases not matched to a gene; V was cut back by 4 bases and J by 3 bases. Germline-derived CDR1 and CDR2 are SGHRS and YFSETQ.

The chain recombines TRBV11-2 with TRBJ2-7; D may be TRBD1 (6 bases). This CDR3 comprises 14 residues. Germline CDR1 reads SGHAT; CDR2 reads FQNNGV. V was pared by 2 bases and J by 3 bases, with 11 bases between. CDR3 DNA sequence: TGTGCCAGCAGCTTAACCGGACAGAACTACGAGCAGTACTTC. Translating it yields CASSLTGQNYEQYF. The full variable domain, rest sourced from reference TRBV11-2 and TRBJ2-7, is EAGVAQSPRYKIIEKRQSVAFWCNPISGHATLYWYQQILGQGPKLLIQFQNNGVVDDSQLPKDRFSAERLKGVDSTLKIQPAKLEDSAVYLCASSLTGQNYEQYFGPGTRLTVT.

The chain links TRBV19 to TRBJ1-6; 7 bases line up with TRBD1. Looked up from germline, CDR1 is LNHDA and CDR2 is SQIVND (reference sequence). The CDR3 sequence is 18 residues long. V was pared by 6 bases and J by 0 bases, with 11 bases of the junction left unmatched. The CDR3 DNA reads TGTGCCAGTAGAGCCGGACCAGGGGGGAGCTCCTATAATTCACCCCTCCACTTT. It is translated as CASRAGPGGSSYNSPLHF.

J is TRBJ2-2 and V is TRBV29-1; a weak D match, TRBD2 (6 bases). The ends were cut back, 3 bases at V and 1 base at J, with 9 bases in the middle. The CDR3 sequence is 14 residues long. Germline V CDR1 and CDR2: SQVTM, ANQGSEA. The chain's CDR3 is CSVEEGLNTGELFF. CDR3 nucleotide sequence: TGCAGCGTTGAGGAGGGGTTGAACACCGGGGAGCTGTTTTTT.

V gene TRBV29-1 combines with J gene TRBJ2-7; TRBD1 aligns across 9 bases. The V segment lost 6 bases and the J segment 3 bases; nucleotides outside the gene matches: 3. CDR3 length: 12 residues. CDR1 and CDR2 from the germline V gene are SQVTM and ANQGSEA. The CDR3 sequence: CSVWTGDYEQYF. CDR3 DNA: TGCAGCGTCTGGACAGGGGACTACGAGCAGTACTTC.

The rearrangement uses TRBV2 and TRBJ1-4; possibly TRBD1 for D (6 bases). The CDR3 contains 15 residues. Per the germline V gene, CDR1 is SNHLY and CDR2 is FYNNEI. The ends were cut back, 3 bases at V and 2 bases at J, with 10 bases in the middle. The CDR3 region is CASSDRGVTNEKLFF. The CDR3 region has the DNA TGTGCCAGCAGTGACAGGGGAGTGACTAATGAAAAACTGTTTTTT.

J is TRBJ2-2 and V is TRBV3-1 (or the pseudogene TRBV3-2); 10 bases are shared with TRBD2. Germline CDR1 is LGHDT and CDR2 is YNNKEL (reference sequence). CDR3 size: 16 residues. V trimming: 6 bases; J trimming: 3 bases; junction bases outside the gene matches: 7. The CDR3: CASRQLAGQDTGELFF. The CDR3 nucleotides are TGTGCCAGCAGGCAACTAGCGGGACAAGACACCGGGGAGCTGTTTTTT.

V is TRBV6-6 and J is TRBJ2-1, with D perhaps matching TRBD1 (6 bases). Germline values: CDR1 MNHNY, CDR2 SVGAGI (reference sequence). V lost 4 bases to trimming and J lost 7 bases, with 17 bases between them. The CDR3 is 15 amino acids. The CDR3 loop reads CASSSTNRVKNEQFF. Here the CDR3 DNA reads TGTGCCAGCAGTTCAACAAACAGGGTAAAGAATGAGCAGTTCTTC.

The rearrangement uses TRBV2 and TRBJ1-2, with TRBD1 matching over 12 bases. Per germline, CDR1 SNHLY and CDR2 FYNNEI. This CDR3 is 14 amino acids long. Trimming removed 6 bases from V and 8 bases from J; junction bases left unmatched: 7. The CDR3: CASSRDRGRGGYTF. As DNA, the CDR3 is TGTGCCAGCAGCCGGGACAGGGGGCGGGGAGGCTACACCTTC.

CDR3 in amino acids: CASSVGGGTTDTQYF. In nucleotides, the CDR3 is TGTGCCAGCAGCGTAGGCGGCGGAACCACAGATACGCAGTATTTT. V usage is TRBV9 and J usage is TRBJ2-3; D remains ambiguous. CDR1 is SGDLS and CDR2 is YYNGEE in the germline V gene. V was trimmed by 0 bases and J by 2 bases, leaving 10 bases between them. The CDR3 has 15 residues.

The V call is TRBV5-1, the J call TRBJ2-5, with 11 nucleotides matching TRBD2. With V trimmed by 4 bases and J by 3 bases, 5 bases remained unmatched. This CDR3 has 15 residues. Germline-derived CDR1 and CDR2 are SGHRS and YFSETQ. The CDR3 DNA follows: TGCGCCAGCAGCCACCAACTAGCGGGAGAAGAGACCCAGTACTTC. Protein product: CASSHQLAGEETQYF.

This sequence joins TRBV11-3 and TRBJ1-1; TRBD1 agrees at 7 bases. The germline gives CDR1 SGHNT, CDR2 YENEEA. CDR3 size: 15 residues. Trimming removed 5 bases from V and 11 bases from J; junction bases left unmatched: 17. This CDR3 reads CASSPRSGTVADAFF. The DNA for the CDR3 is TGTGCCAGCAGCCCCCGCTCCGGGACAGTCGCGGACGCTTTCTTT.